Listed below are T cell receptor beta chains from one sample, sequenced in a study of blood T cell repertoires in COVID-19. The data were produced by immunoSEQ multiplex PCR, yet TCRdb's version contains in-frame clones alone and is incomplete. The table includes tens of thousands of clones, about 88% detected once. Sequenced sample: peripheral blood. The receptors were sampled from a man aged 45-65 years with acute or convalescent COVID-19. CDR3s include the opening cysteine and the closing phenylalanine or tryptophan. The order of the fields is J gene, V gene, D gene, clone size, CDR3 protein, CDR3 DNA. A D gene is named only where the DNA matches it firmly. For some rows the clone size is stated as once, few or many, or as a class when expanded; others skip it.

>TRBJ1-6|TRBV19|-|once
CASGQTGRGSPLHF
TGTGCCAGTGGTCAGACAGGTAGAGGATCACCCCTCCACTTT
>TRBJ1-4|TRBV6-5|-|-
CASSSPGQANEKLFF
TGTGCCAGCAGTTCCCCGGGACAAGCAAATGAAAAACTGTTTTTT
>TRBJ1-1|TRBV6-5|-|-
CASIQGGATEAFF
TGTGCCAGCATCCAGGGAGGCGCGACTGAAGCTTTCTTT
>TRBJ2-3|TRBV5-4|-|-
CASSSGEDTQYF
TGTGCCAGCAGCTCAGGGGAAGATACGCAGTATTTT
>TRBJ2-2|TRBV27|-|-
CASSSSQGGFGELFF
TGTGCCAGCAGTTCTAGCCAGGGGGGTTTCGGGGAGCTGTTTTTT
>TRBJ2-7|TRBV9|-|few
CASRDDSSYEQYF
TGTGCCAGCAGGGACGACAGTTCCTACGAGCAGTACTTC
>TRBJ2-5|TRBV6-6|-|-
CAISVKGQETQYF
TGTGCCATCTCCGTCAAGGGGCAAGAGACCCAGTACTTC
>TRBJ2-1|TRBV10-3|TRBD2|-
CAIGASGRAAYNEQFF
TGTGCCATCGGGGCTAGCGGGAGGGCCGCCTACAATGAGCAGTTCTTC
>TRBJ1-5|TRBV11-3|-|-
CASSLVGGEGQPQHF
TGTGCCAGCAGCTTAGTAGGGGGGGAAGGACAGCCCCAGCATTTT
>TRBJ1-2|TRBV11-2|-|few
CASSSQGFGDGYTF
TGTGCCAGCAGCTCACAGGGTTTTGGGGATGGCTACACCTTC
>TRBJ2-7|TRBV6-5|-|-
CASMSSERYEQYF
TGTGCCAGCATGTCTAGCGAAAGGTACGAGCAGTACTTC
>TRBJ2-2|TRBV4-1|-|-
CASSQEFRDTGELFF
TGCGCCAGCAGCCAAGAATTCCGGGACACCGGGGAGCTGTTTTTT